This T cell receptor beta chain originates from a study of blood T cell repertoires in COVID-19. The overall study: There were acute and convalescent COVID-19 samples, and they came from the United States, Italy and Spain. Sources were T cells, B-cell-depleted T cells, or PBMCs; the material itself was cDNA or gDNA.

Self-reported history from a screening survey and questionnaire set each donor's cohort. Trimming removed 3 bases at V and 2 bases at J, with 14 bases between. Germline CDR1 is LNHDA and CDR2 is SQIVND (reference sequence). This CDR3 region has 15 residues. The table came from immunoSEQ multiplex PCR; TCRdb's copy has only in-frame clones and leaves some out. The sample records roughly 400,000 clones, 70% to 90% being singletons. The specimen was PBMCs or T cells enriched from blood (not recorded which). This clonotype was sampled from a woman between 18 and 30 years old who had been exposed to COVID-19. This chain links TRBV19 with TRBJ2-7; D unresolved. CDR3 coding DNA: TGTGCCAGTAGTATTGGTCTGGCCAGTCCCTACGAGCAGTACTTC. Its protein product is CASSIGLASPYEQYF.